This T cell receptor (beta chain) came from a study of blood T cell repertoires in COVID-19. This CDR3 region has 15 residues. Germline trimming cut 7 bases from V and 5 bases from J; bases unmatched to any gene: 8. From germline, CDR1 is MDHEN and CDR2 SYDVKM. Using immunoSEQ multiplex PCR, the repertoire was profiled, and TCRdb retains in-frame clones only, with some absent. The table includes around 250,000 clones, about 88% detected once. The receptor was derived from a woman between 45 and 60 years old who had recovered from COVID-19. This sequence joins TRBV28 and TRBJ1-4; TRBD1 matches at 9 bases. Sequences were obtained from PBMCs or T cells enriched from blood (not recorded which). The CDR3 DNA reads TGTGCCAGCAACCCCACCGGGACAGGGAATGAAAAACTGTTTTTT. As protein: CASNPTGTGNEKLFF.